Listed here are 2 T cell receptor beta chains from one sample, sequenced in a study of CD8 T cells in Susac syndrome. RNA totalling roughly 0.5 to 1 ug underwent reverse transcription with random hexamers. MiXCR, applied by TCRdb to the immunoSEQ multiplex PCR reads, yields one record per CDR3 protein. The sample lists hundreds of thousands of distinct CDR3 sequences, around 95% occurring once. The sequencing input was CD4+ T cells from PBMCs. Receptors were obtained from a human donor with multiple sclerosis.

The chain joins TRBV3-1 to TRBJ2-7; 8 bases are a match to TRBD2. This CDR3 is built from 15 residues. Trimming took 4 bases from V and 0 from J; bases not matched to a gene: 5. CDR1 LGHDT and CDR2 YNNKEL come from the germline V gene (reference sequence). This chain's CDR3 is CASSRTSLDSYEQYF. The CDR3, as DNA: TGTGCCAGCAGCCGGACTAGCCTGGACTCCTACGAGCAGTACTTC.

The chain uses TRBV5-1 and TRBJ2-3; D uncertain. The length of the CDR3 is 14 residues. CDR1 SGHRS and CDR2 YFSETQ come from the germline V gene. V was cut by 0 bases and J by 2 bases, with 7 bases left in between. CDR3 nucleotide sequence: TGCGCCAGCAGCTTGGGACTGGTCACAGATACGCAGTATTTT. Its translation is CASSLGLVTDTQYF.